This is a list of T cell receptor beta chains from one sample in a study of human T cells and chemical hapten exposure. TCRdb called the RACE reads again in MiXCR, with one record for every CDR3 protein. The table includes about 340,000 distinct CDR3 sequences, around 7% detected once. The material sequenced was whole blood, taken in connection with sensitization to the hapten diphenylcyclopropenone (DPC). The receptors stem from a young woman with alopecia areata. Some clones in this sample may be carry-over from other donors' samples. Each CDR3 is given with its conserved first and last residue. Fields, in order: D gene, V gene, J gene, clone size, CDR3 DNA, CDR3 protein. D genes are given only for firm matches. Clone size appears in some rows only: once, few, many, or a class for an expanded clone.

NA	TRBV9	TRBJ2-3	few	TGTGCCAGCAGCGTGGGTAGCTACAAAGATACGCAGTATTTT	CASSVGSYKDTQYF
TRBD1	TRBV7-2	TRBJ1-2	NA	TGTGCCAGCAGCTACCGGGACAGAGGGGCCTATGGCTACACCTTC	CASSYRDRGAYGYTF
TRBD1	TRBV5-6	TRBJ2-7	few	TGTGCCAGCAGCTTCGGGACAGGCCGTTACGAGCAGTACTTC	CASSFGTGRYEQYF
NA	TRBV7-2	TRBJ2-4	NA	TGTGCCAGCAGCGATGGCGTCCTAACCAAAAACATTCAGTACTTC	CASSDGVLTKNIQYF
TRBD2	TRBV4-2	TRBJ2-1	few	TGTGCCAGCAGCCAAGCTCGAGCGGGGGGCCCCTACAATGAGCAGTTCTTC	CASSQARAGGPYNEQFF
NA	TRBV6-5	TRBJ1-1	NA	TGTGCCAGCAGTTACTCGATTTATGGTGAAGCTTTCTTT	CASSYSIYGEAFF
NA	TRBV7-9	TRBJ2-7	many	TGTGCCAGCAGCTTATGGGGCGGCTCCTACGAGCAGTACTTC	CASSLWGGSYEQYF
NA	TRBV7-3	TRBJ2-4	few	TGTGCCAGCAGCTCGACACAGGGAAACATTCAGTACTTC	CASSSTQGNIQYF
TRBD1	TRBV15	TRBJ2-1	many	TGTGCCACCAGCAGGAAGGGACAGGGCCATGAGCAGTTCTTC	CATSRKGQGHEQFF
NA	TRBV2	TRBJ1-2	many	TGTGCCAGCAGTGAGGGGGCCTATGGCTACACCTTC	CASSEGAYGYTF
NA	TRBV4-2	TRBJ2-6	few	TGTGCCAGCAGCCAAGATTCGGCCAGGAGACTCCTAAGGTCTGGGGCCAACGTCCTGACTTTC	CASSQDSARRLLRSGANVLTF
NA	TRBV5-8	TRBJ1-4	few	TGTGCCAGCAGCTCCGGACAGACACGCGGAGGTGAAAAACTGTTTTTT	CASSSGQTRGGEKLFF
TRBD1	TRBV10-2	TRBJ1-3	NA	TGCGCCAGCAGACAGGGGGCTTACTCTGGAAACACCATATATTTT	CASRQGAYSGNTIYF
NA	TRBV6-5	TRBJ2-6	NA	TGTGCCAGCAGTTTCCAGGGGCACTCTGGGGCCAACGTCCTGACTTTC	CASSFQGHSGANVLTF
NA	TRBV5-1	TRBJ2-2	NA	NA	CASSSGEGTGELFF
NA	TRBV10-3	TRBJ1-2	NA	TGTGCCATCAGTGAAAGGCAGGATCCGCTCTATGGCTACACCTTC	CAISERQDPLYGYTF
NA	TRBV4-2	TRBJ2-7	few	TGTGCCAGCAGCCAAGTTCCAGAGGGACTCGACAGGGCCTTCGCCCACGAGCAGTACTTC	CASSQVPEGLDRAFAHEQYF
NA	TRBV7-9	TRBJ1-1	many	TGTGCCAGCAGCTGGGGAGGTGAAGCTTTCTTT	CASSWGGEAFF
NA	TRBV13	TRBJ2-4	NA	TGTGCCAGCAGTCTAAGTATGTCGCTAGCCAAAAACATTCAGTACTTC	CASSLSMSLAKNIQYF
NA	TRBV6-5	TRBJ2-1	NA	TGTGCCAGCAGTTATATAGCCCGCACTGAGCAGTTCTTC	CASSYIARTEQFF
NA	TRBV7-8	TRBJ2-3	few	TGTGCCAGCAGCTTAGCGCGGGCCATAAGCACAGATACGCAGTATTTT	CASSLARAISTDTQYF
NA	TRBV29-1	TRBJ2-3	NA	TGCAGCGTCACAGGAGAGAGCACAGATACGCAGTATTTT	CSVTGESTDTQYF
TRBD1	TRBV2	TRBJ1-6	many	TGTGCCAGCAGCGGGGACAGGGGAAATTCACCCCTCCACTTT	CASSGDRGNSPLHF
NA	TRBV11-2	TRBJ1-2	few	TGTGCCAGCAGCCTCGAAGGACAGCTGAACTATGGCTACACCTTC	CASSLEGQLNYGYTF
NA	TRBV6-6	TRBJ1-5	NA	TGTGCCAGCAGTTCCCTAGGGGGTAGCAATCAGCCCCAGCATTTT	CASSSLGGSNQPQHF
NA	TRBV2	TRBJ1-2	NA	TGTGCCAGCAGTCAGGTTTCTAACTATGGCTACACCTTC	CASSQVSNYGYTF
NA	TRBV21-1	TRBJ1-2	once	TGTGCCAGCAGCAAAGCGCTTTCCTGCCCAGAGTATGGCTACACCTTC	CASSKALSCPEYGYTF
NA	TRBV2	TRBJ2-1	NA	TGTGCCAGAGAGGGTATCGATGAGCAGTTCTTC	CAREGIDEQFF
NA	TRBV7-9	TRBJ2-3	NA	TGTGCCTCCCGCCCGGGGAAGGTCACAGATACGCAGTATTTT	CASRPGKVTDTQYF
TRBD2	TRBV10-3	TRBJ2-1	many	TGTGCCATCAGTGAGTACGGGACTAACAATGAGCAGTTCTTC	CAISEYGTNNEQFF
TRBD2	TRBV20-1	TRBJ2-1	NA	TGCAGTGCTAGTCTAGCGGGGGCGGTGTTCTTC	CSASLAGAVFF
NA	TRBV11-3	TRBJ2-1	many	TGTGCCAGCAGCTTAGAATTTCAGGGAAGCTCCTACAATGAGCAGTTCTTC	CASSLEFQGSSYNEQFF
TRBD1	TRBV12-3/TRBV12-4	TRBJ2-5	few	TGTGCCAGCAGCCTGACAGGGGAGGTGGAGACCCAGTACTTC	CASSLTGEVETQYF
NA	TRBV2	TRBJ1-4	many	TGTGCCAGCATTCAGCGGGAAGAAAAACTGTTTTTT	CASIQREEKLFF
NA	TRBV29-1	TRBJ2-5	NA	TGCAGCGTTGAGTACGAGGACAGCCAAGAGACCCAGTACTTC	CSVEYEDSQETQYF
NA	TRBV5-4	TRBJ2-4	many	TGTGCCAGCAGCAGGCGGCAGCTGAGTGAGGCCAAAAACATTCAGTACTTC	CASSRRQLSEAKNIQYF
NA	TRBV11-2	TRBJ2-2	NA	TGTGCCAGCAGCTCCCGGGACCGAGTCTCCGGGGAGCTGTTTTTT	CASSSRDRVSGELFF
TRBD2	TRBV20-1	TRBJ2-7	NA	TGCAGTGGTAGTGCCCTAGCGGGGGGCCCATCAATCTACGAGCAGTACTTC	CSGSALAGGPSIYEQYF
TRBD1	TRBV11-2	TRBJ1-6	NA	TGTGCCAGCAGTTTCTTATCAGGGGGCGCATATAATTCACCCCTCCACTTT	CASSFLSGGAYNSPLHF
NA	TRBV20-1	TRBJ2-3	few	TGCAGTGCTAGGTACGACCGGCAGAGCACAGATACGCAGTATTTT	CSARYDRQSTDTQYF
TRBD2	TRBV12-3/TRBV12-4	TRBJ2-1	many	TGTGCCAGCAGCTATAGCGGGGGGGCCTTCGATGAGCAGTTCTTC	CASSYSGGAFDEQFF
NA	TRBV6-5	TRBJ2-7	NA	TGTGCCAGCAGTACGGACCAAGGTGCCTACGAGCAGTACTTC	CASSTDQGAYEQYF